Here is one T cell receptor (beta chain) with its context. Its antigen is still unknown. This entry comes from a study of response to subunit inactivated influenza vaccine. Findings of the study overall: Each seasonal influenza vaccination recruits few new T cells, the authors suggested.

TCRdb redid the calling of the RT-PCR reads with MiXCR, one entry per CDR3 protein. The profile shows a few hundred thousand distinct CDR3 sequences, approximately 7.8% of them singletons. Source: PBMCs from blood, taken roughly 24 months after vaccination. The receptor was isolated from a man between 50 and 70 years old who received an inactivated influenza vaccine.

The CDR3 here is CASSPRGRGYGNTIYF. CDR3 in DNA: TGTGCCAGCAGCCCTCGAGGCAGGGGGTATGGAAACACCATATATTTT. This chain connects TRBV3-1 to TRBJ1-3; 7 nucleotides line up with TRBD1. CDR1 is LGHDT and CDR2 is YNNKEL in the germline V gene (reference sequence). The CDR3 is 16 amino acids. V was clipped by 4 bases and J by 3 bases; unmatched bases: 9.